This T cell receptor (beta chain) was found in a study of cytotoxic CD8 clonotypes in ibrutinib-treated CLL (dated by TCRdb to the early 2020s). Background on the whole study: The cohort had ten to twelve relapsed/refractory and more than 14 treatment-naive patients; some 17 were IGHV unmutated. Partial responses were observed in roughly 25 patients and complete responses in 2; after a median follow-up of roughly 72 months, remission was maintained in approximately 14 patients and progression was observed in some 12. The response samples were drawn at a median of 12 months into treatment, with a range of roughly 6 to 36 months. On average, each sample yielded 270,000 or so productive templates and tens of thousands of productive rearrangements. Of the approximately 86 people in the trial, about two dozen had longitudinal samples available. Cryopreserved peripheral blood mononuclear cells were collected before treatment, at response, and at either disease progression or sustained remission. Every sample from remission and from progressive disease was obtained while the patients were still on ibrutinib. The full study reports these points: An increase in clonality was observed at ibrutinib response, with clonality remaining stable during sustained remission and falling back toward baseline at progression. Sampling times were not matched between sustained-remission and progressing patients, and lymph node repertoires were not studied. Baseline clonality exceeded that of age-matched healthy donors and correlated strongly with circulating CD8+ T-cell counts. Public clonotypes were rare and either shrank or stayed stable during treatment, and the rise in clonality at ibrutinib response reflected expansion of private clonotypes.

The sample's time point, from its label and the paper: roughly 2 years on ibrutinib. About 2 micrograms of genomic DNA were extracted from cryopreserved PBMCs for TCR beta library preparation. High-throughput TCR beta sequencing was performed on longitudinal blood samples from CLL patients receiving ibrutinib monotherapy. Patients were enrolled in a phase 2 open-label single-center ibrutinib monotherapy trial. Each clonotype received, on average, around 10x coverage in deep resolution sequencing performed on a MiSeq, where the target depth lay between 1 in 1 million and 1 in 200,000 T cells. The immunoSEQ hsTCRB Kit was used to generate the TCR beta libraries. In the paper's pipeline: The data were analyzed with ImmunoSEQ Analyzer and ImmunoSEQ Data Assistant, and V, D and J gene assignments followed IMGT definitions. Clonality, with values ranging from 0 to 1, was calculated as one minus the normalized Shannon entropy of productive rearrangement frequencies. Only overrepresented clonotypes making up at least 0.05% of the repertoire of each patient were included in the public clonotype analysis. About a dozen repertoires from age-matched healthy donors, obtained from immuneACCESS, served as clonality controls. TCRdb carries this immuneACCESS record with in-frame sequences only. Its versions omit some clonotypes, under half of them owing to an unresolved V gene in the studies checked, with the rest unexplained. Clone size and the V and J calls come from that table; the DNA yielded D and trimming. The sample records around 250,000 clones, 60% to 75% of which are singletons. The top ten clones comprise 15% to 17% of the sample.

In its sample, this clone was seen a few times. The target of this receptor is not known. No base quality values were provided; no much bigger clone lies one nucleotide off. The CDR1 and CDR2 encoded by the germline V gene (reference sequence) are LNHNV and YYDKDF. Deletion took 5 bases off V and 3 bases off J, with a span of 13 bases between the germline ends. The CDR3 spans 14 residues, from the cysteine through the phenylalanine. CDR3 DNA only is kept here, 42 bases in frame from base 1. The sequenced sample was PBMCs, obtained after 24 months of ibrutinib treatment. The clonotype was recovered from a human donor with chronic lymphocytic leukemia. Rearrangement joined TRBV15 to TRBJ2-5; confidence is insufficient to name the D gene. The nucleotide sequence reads TGTGCCACCAGCCAGAGATCCCAGGAAGAGACCCAGTACTTC. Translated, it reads CATSQRSQEETQYF.